The 17 T cell receptor beta chains given below trace back to one sample, sequenced in a study of T cell responses to AZD1222 COVID-19 vaccine (dated by TCRdb to 2020 to 2023). Receptor amplification or capture employed the immunoSEQ multiplex PCR assay. Imported from immuneACCESS, the table was reduced by TCRdb to in-frame sequences with V and J called. These copies leave out some clones; in studies compared against another copy, an unresolved V gene accounts for under half, and the cause of the remainder is not known. The sample table records roughly 250,000 clones; more than 85% of these occur just once. The ten biggest clones cover 0.55% of the sample. What the time point label conveys for this sample: baseline before first vaccination. The source was peripheral blood, collected on day 0 of AZD1222 vaccination. The receptors come from an adult in good health.

V and J are TRBV11-3 and TRBJ2-3; TRBD2 aligns across 9 bases. There are 14 residues in the CDR3. With V trimmed by 3 bases and J by 4 bases, 2 bases remained unmatched. Per germline, CDR1 SGHNT and CDR2 YENEEA. The DNA for the CDR3 is TGTGCCAGCAGCTTGGGCGGGAGGGCAGATACGCAGTATTTT. Amino acids: CASSLGGRADTQYF.

This chain connects TRBV4-1 to TRBJ2-5; D gene uncertain. V lost 0 bases to trimming and J lost 5 bases, with 7 bases between them. This CDR3 region has 13 residues. Germline-derived CDR1 and CDR2 are MGHRA and YSYEKL. The CDR3 DNA is TGCGCCAGCAGCCAAGATGTTAAGGAGACCCAGTACTTC. It yields the protein CASSQDVKETQYF.

V usage is TRBV7-9 and J usage is TRBJ1-1, with TRBD1 identical over 7 bases. The CDR3 is 13 amino acids. CDR1 SEHNR and CDR2 FQNEAQ come from the germline V gene (reference sequence). The V and J ends lost 5 bases and 3 bases, in that order; junction bases with no gene match: 3. Here the CDR3 DNA reads TGTGCCAGCAGCCAAGGGGGCCACACTGAAGCTTTCTTT. Translation gives CASSQGGHTEAFF.

The genes are TRBV28 and TRBJ1-4; 10 bases map to TRBD1. CDR1 and CDR2 from the germline V gene are MDHEN and SYDVKM. The CDR3 has 15 residues. V dropped 6 bases and J dropped 3; count of bases not matched to a gene: 4. CDR3 residues: CASRETGGSNEKLFF. CDR3 nucleotides: TGTGCCAGCAGGGAGACAGGGGGCTCTAATGAAAAACTGTTTTTT.

J is TRBJ1-1 and V is TRBV19; D is perhaps TRBD1 (5 bases). V lost 4 bases, J lost 5 bases, and 11 bases lay in between. The germline V gene encodes CDR1 LNHDA and CDR2 SQIVND (reference sequence). CDR3 length: 13 amino acids. The CDR3 is CASSTRVETEAFF. In DNA, the CDR3 is TGTGCCAGTAGTACCAGGGTAGAGACTGAAGCTTTCTTT.

About this clone: The junction and the germline gene differ at one end; a read error may be behind it. J is TRBJ2-4 and V is TRBV5-8; a possible D gene is TRBD1 (5 bases). This CDR3 is built from 11 residues. CDR1 and CDR2 (germline): SGHTS, YDEGEE. DNA of the CDR3: TGTGCCAGCAGCTTGGGGGGTTTTGACAGCTTC. This translates into CASSLGGFDSF.

V gene TRBV5-1 combines with J gene TRBJ1-1; D unclear. Trimming shortened V by 2 bases and J by 0 bases, and 8 bases separated the two germline ends. Germline values: CDR1 SGHRS, CDR2 YFSETQ. The CDR3 consists of 14 residues. The CDR3 protein is CASSFGQVNTEAFF. The CDR3 region has the DNA TGCGCCAGCAGCTTTGGGCAAGTGAACACTGAAGCTTTCTTT.

The chain links TRBV7-2 to TRBJ2-7; 8 nucleotides align to TRBD2. Germline V gene data show CDR1 as SGHTA and CDR2 as FQGNSA. CDR3 size: 16 residues. J gave up 7 bases and V 5 bases, and 16 bases lay outside the gene matches. The chain's CDR3 is CASSPRPQRESWEQYF. In DNA form, the CDR3 reads TGTGCCAGCAGCCCTCGCCCCCAGCGGGAGTCGTGGGAGCAGTACTTC.

This clone has a single count. The chain has TRBV27 and TRBJ1-5; weak D call: TRBD1 (5 bases). V lost 6 bases and J 0 bases, leaving 12 bases between the germline ends. The CDR3 has 15 amino acids. Germline V lookup: CDR1 MNHEY, CDR2 SMNVEV (reference sequence). CDR3 nucleotides: TGTGCCAGCAGAGGGGACGGGCTTAGCAATCAGCCCCAGCATTTT. Translating gives CASRGDGLSNQPQHF.

This chain uses TRBV19 with TRBJ2-1; D gene unclear. Trimming shortened V by 6 bases and J by 6 bases, and 3 bases separated the two germline ends. The V gene's germline CDR1 is LNHDA and CDR2 SQIVND (reference sequence). This CDR3 contains 10 residues. Here the CDR3 DNA reads TGTGCCAGTAGCGGCAATGAGCAGTTCTTC. As protein: CASSGNEQFF.

V gene TRBV5-1 combines with J gene TRBJ1-3; D gene uncertain. Germline V gene data show CDR1 as SGHRS and CDR2 as YFSETQ. The CDR3 sequence is 16 residues long. The V end was cut by 1 base, the J end by 4 bases, with 15 bases between. As DNA, the CDR3 is TGCGCCAGCAGCTTGTCTGGCAGCCGTTACGGAAACACCATATATTTT. It is translated as CASSLSGSRYGNTIYF.

The chain is built from TRBV23-1 and TRBJ1-5, with D uncertain. TRBV23-1 has ORF status, its function being uncertain. The CDR3 runs 15 residues. V lost 4 bases to trimming and J lost 1 base, with 11 bases between them. The CDR3 sequence: CASSLRVGSNQPQHF. CDR3 nucleotide sequence: TGCGCCAGCAGTCTTAGAGTCGGGAGCAATCAGCCCCAGCATTTT.

The CDR3 region is CASSGDSMNTEAFF. CDR3 coding DNA: TGCGCCAGCAGCGGGGACAGCATGAACACTGAAGCTTTCTTT. The rearrangement links TRBV5-1 to TRBJ1-1; 7 bases are shared with TRBD1. This CDR3 comprises 14 residues. CDR1 SGHRS and CDR2 YFSETQ come from the germline V gene. Trimming cost V 4 bases and J 0 bases; bases outside gene matches: 3.

This chain uses TRBV5-4 with TRBJ2-5, with D possibly matching TRBD1 (6 bases). V lost 3 bases, J lost 1 base, and 10 bases lay in between. Germline assignment: CDR1 SGHNT and CDR2 YYREEE (reference sequence). The CDR3 is 14 residues long. DNA of the CDR3: TGTGCCAGCAGCTCTAGGGACACCCAAGAGACCCAGTACTTC. This translates into CASSSRDTQETQYF.

The J gene is TRBJ2-1, the V gene TRBV29-1; 10 bases agree with TRBD2. In germline, CDR1 is SQVTM, CDR2 ANQGSEA. V lost 1 base to trimming and J lost 5 bases; unmatched junction nucleotides: 2. The length of the CDR3 is 14 residues. The CDR3 sequence: CSVEGTSGHNEQFF. CDR3 sequence (DNA): TGCAGCGTTGAAGGGACTAGCGGCCACAATGAGCAGTTCTTC.

The gene calls are TRBV4-1 and TRBJ2-5; D not resolved. V was trimmed by 2 bases and J by 5 bases, leaving 6 bases between them. This CDR3 spans 12 amino acids. CDR1 MGHRA and CDR2 YSYEKL come from the germline V gene. The CDR3 coding sequence is TGCGCCAGCAGCCAACCCGGGGAGACCCAGTACTTC. This codes for CASSQPGETQYF.

This rearrangement joins TRBV7-8 to TRBJ2-7, with TRBD2 matching 12 bases. Germline CDR1 reads SGHVS; CDR2 reads FQNEAQ. CDR3 size: 16 residues. V lost 3 bases and J lost 5; bases outside the gene matches: 8. CDR3 loop: CASSFQTSGSSDEQYF. CDR3 coding DNA: TGTGCCAGCAGCTTCCAGACTAGCGGGAGTTCAGACGAGCAGTACTTC.